These 16 T cell receptor beta chains came from one sample sequenced in a study of T cell changes during pregnancy in multiple sclerosis. The data were produced by immunoSEQ multiplex PCR, yet TCRdb's version contains in-frame clones alone and is incomplete. The profile shows approximately 63,000 clones, 85% to 95% of them singletons. The sequencing here drew on peripheral blood, taken in the third trimester of pregnancy. These receptors all come from a female donor in good health, enrolled as a control in a pregnancy study.

The count of this clone is one. The chain is built from TRBV11-1 and TRBJ2-1; D unclear. The CDR3 contains 13 residues. Looked up from germline, CDR1 is SGHAT and CDR2 is FQDESV (reference sequence). The V end lost 5 bases, the J end lost 4 bases, and 9 bases lay between the germline ends. The CDR3 nucleotides read TGTGCCAGCAGCCCCGGTTTATACAATGAGCAGTTCTTC. It yields the protein CASSPGLYNEQFF.

The chain employs TRBV9 and TRBJ2-1, with TRBD2 identical over 11 bases. The CDR3 loop spans 14 amino acids. Germline V lookup: CDR1 SGDLS, CDR2 YYNGEE. Unmatched junction bases numbered 12, after V lost 4 bases and J lost 15 bases. CDR3 residues: CASSINGLAGGRFF. The CDR3 region has the DNA TGTGCCAGCAGCATAAATGGGCTAGCGGGAGGTCGGTTCTTC.

This chain uses TRBV29-1 with TRBJ1-2, with a tentative D call TRBD1 (6 bases). Trimming removed 5 bases at V and 6 bases at J, with 10 bases between. The CDR3 is 11 residues long. From germline, CDR1 is SQVTM and CDR2 ANQGSEA. The CDR3 loop reads CSVSPGDGYTF. The CDR3 nucleotides read TGCAGCGTTAGCCCAGGGGATGGCTACACCTTC.

The chain recombines TRBV4-3 with TRBJ2-6; D remains ambiguous. Germline CDR1 is LGHNA and CDR2 is YSLEER. The CDR3 is 16 residues long. V was pared by 0 bases and J by 1 base, with 7 bases between. The DNA for the CDR3 is TGCGCCAGCAGCCAAGACGGAGTGTCTGGGGCCAACGTCCTGACTTTC. Translated: CASSQDGVSGANVLTF.

V and J are TRBV11-3 and TRBJ2-2; unclear D gene. The length of the CDR3 is 12 residues. V lost 5 bases and J 6 bases, leaving 7 bases between the germline ends. The germline CDR1 and CDR2 sequences are SGHNT and YENEEA. For the CDR3, the DNA is TGTGCCAGCAGCCCGTGGCCCGGGGAGCTGTTTTTT. It encodes CASSPWPGELFF.

The genes are TRBV7-2 and TRBJ2-3; TRBD2 is a possible D gene (6 bases). The ends were cut back, 3 bases at V and 3 bases at J, with 13 bases in the middle. From germline, CDR1 is SGHTA and CDR2 FQGNSA. This CDR3 has 15 residues. The CDR3 region is CASSFLRRATDTQYF. The CDR3 DNA reads as TGTGCCAGCAGCTTTCTCCGGAGGGCGACAGATACGCAGTATTTT.

This clone was recorded once. This chain links TRBV7-9 with TRBJ2-5; a weak D match, TRBD1 (6 bases). Trimming pared 3 bases from V and 1 base from J, leaving 12 bases between. Germline values: CDR1 SEHNR, CDR2 FQNEAQ (reference sequence). The CDR3 spans 15 residues. CDR3 nucleotides: TGTGCCAGCAGCTTCCTAATACAGGGCCAAGAGACCCAGTACTTC. This codes for CASSFLIQGQETQYF.

The V gene is TRBV30, the J gene TRBJ2-1, with 7 positions matching TRBD2. Trimming took 4 bases from V and 8 from J; bases not matched to a gene: 8. Germline V CDR1 and CDR2: GTSNPN, SVGIG (reference sequence). This CDR3 has 13 amino acids. The CDR3 bases are TGTGCCTGGAAGCGGGGCCTAGGGGATGAGCAGTTCTTC. This sequence encodes CAWKRGLGDEQFF.

This chain joins TRBV27 and TRBJ2-7; TRBD2 aligns across 15 bases. In germline, CDR1 is MNHEY, CDR2 SMNVEV (reference sequence). CDR3 length equals 13 residues. The V and J ends lost 8 bases and 4 bases, in that order; junction bases with no gene match: 0. This CDR3 reads CASGLAGGYEQYF. The CDR3 DNA follows: TGTGCCAGCGGACTAGCGGGGGGGTACGAGCAGTACTTC.

V gene TRBV5-1 combines with J gene TRBJ2-2; 8 bases are a match to TRBD2. V shed 6 bases and J 1 base; nucleotides not matched to a gene: 8. Germline V gene sequence: CDR1 SGHRS, CDR2 YFSETQ. The CDR3 loop spans 16 amino acids. The CDR3 protein is CASTPAGGVNTGELFF. The CDR3 nucleotides are TGCGCCAGCACCCCCGCGGGGGGCGTGAACACCGGGGAGCTGTTTTTT.

The V gene is TRBV5-1, the J gene TRBJ2-1, with TRBD2 matching over 9 bases. Germline CDR1 is SGHRS and CDR2 is YFSETQ. CDR3 length equals 15 residues. The J segment lost 7 bases and the V segment lost 0 bases, leaving 5 bases of the junction unmatched. The CDR3 region has the DNA TGCGCCAGCAGCTTGGGGGGACTAGCAGCTAATGAGCAGTTCTTC. Protein product: CASSLGGLAANEQFF.

This clone was seen a single time. The V and J genes are TRBV18 and TRBJ2-7; 9 bases match TRBD1. Germline CDR1 reads KGHSH; CDR2 reads LQKENI. Trimming took 4 bases from V and 2 from J; bases not matched to a gene: 3. CDR3 length equals 14 residues. The CDR3 sequence: CASSRQGGTYEQYF. The DNA of the CDR3 is TGTGCCAGCTCACGACAGGGGGGGACCTACGAGCAGTACTTC.

The rearrangement uses TRBV7-3 and TRBJ2-7; 8 bases align to TRBD1. Trimming at V came to 2 bases and at J to 4 bases, leaving 7 bases not matched to a gene. The CDR3 spans 15 residues. Germline lookup yields CDR1 SGHTA and CDR2 FQGTGA. CDR3 region: CASSLFGQGGYEQYF. For the CDR3, the DNA is TGTGCCAGCAGCTTATTCGGACAGGGAGGTTACGAGCAGTACTTC.

This chain uses TRBV29-1 with TRBJ2-7; 9 nucleotides agree with TRBD1. There are 14 residues in the CDR3. Trimming took 4 bases from V and 3 from J; bases not matched to a gene: 7. The germline CDR1 and CDR2 sequences are SQVTM and ANQGSEA. Here the CDR3 reads CSVATMGQGYEQYF. CDR3 nucleotide sequence: TGCAGCGTTGCTACCATGGGACAGGGCTACGAGCAGTACTTC.

The genes are TRBV19 and TRBJ1-4; 7 bases are a match to TRBD1. The V and J ends lost 8 bases and 8 bases, in that order; junction bases with no gene match: 8. Germline CDR1 reads LNHDA; CDR2 reads SQIVND (reference sequence). The CDR3 covers 13 residues. In DNA form, the CDR3 reads TGTGCCAGTTCTGACAGGGCTATCGAAAAACTGTTTTTT. Protein product: CASSDRAIEKLFF.

The rearrangement uses TRBV28 and TRBJ2-1, with no clear D. Germline loops: CDR1 MDHEN, CDR2 SYDVKM. The length of the CDR3 is 13 residues. The V and J ends lost 1 base and 9 bases respectively, with 10 bases between them. The CDR3 DNA follows: TGTGCCAGCAGTTTATACCTAGAACCTGAGCAGTTCTTC. This gives the protein CASSLYLEPEQFF.